This T cell receptor beta chain stems from a study of cytomegalovirus exposure and HLA in healthy donors. Turning to the study itself: A prior analysis found roughly 110 million unique TCR beta sequences from 170 million or so T cells. Study results and caveats: Common viral pathogens seemed to be connected with several of the most significant clusters, according to a later analysis. Analysis performed later showed TCR beta chains linked to HLA being more clonally expanded than equally common others.

Germline loops: CDR1 ENHRY, CDR2 SYGVKD. The CDR3 consists of 17 residues. A remark on this clone: What it recognizes is unknown. Mismatch with germline at one junction end may stem from a read error.

PCR used 60 Vbeta primers and 13 Jbeta primers. TCRdb's copy holds only in-frame clones and misses some; the assay was immunoSEQ multiplex PCR. The sample contains roughly 110,000 clones, around 76% of which appear only once. The sequence was collected from a man in his thirties or forties in good health and CMV-seropositive. What was sequenced was PBMCs. J is TRBJ1-1 and V is TRBV10-3; D is possibly TRBD1 (5 bases). The CDR3: CTISERSIGHLNTEAFF. Here the CDR3 DNA reads TGTACCATCAGTGAGAGAAGTATCGGACACCTGAACACTGAAGCTTTCTTT.